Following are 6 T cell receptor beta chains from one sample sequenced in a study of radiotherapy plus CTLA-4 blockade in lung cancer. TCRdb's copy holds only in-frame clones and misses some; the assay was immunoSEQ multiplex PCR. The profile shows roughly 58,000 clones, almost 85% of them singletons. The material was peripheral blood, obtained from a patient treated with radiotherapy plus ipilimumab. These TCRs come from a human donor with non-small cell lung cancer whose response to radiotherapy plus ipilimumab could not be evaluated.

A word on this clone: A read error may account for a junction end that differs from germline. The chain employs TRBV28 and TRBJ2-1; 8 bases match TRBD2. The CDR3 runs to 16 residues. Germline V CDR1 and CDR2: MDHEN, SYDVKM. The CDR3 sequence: CASRLASGSSYNEQFF. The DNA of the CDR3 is TGTGCCAGCCGTTTAGCAAGCGGGAGCTCCTACAATGAGCAGTTCTTC.

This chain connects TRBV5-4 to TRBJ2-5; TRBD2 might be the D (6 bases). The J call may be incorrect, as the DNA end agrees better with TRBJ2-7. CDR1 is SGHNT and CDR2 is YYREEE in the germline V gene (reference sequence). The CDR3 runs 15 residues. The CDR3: CASSLEPAGNYEQYF. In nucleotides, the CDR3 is TGTGCCAGCAGCTTGGAGCCAGCGGGCAACTACGAGCAGTACTTC.

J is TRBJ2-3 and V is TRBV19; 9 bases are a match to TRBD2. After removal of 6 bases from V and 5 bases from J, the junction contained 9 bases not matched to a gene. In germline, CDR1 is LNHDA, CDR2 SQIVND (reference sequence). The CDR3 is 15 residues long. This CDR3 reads CASRQPGLARDTQYF. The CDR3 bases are TGTGCCAGTAGGCAACCGGGACTAGCAAGAGATACGCAGTATTTT.

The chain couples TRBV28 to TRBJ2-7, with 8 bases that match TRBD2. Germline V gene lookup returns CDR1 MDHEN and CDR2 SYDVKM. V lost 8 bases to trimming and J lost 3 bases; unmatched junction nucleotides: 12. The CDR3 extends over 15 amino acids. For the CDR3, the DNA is TGTGCCAGCCGATCCCCCACGGGAGGGATCTACGAGCAGTACTTC. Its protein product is CASRSPTGGIYEQYF. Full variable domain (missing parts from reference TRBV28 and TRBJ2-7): DVKVTQSSRYLVKRTGEKVFLECVQDMDHENMFWYRQDPGLGLRLIYFSYDVKMKEKGDIPEGYSVSREKKERFSLILESASTNQTSMYLCASRSPTGGIYEQYFGPGTRLTVT.

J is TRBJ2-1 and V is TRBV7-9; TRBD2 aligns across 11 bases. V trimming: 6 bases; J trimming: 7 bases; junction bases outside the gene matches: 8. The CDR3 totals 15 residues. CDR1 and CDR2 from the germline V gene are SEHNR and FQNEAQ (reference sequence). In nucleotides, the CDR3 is TGTGCCAGCAGTTTTACTAGCGGGAGTGATAATGAGCAGTTCTTC. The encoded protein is CASSFTSGSDNEQFF.

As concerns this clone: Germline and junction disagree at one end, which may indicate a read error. The CDR3 nucleotides are TGCGCCAGCAGTGAGGGACTAGCGGCCTCCTTC. As protein: CASSEGLAASF. The chain carries TRBV10-2 and TRBJ2-7; 10 positions match TRBD2. CDR3 size: 11 residues. Germline CDR1 reads WSHSY; CDR2 reads SAAADI.